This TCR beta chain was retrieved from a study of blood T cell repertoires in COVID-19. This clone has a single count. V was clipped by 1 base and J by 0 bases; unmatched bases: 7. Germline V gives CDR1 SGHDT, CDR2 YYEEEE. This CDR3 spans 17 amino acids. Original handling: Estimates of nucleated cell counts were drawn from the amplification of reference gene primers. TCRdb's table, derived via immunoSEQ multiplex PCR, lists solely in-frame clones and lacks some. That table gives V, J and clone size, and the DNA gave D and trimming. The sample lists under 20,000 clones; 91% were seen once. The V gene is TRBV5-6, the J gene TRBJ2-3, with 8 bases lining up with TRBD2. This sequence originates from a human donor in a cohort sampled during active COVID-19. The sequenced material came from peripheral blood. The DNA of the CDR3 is TGTGCCAGCAGCTTGTCTCTCCGGGGGGGGAGCACAGATACGCAGTATTTT. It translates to CASSLSLRGGSTDTQYF.